A selection of T cell receptor beta chains follows, all from one sample in a study of beta chain features in type 1 diabetes. Produced via immunoSEQ multiplex PCR; TCRdb's table is partial and in-frame only. This sample has around 430,000 clones, with 30% found just once. Sequenced: naive CD4+ T cells from blood. These receptors were obtained from a man aged 18 to 30 in good health. CDR3s include the opening cysteine and the closing phenylalanine or tryptophan. The order of the fields is CDR3 DNA, CDR3 protein, J gene, clone size, V gene, D gene. D genes are given only for firm matches. Size tells how often a clone was seen (once, few, many) or the class of an expanded clone, and some rows leave it out.

DNA: TGCGCCAGCAGCTTGGGATCCCAAGAGACCCAGTACTTC
CDR3: CASSLGSQETQYF
J: TRBJ2-5
size: NA
V: TRBV5-1
D: NA

DNA: TGTGCCAGCAGCTGGGACAGGGGAACCGGGGAGCTGTTTTTT
CDR3: CASSWDRGTGELFF
J: TRBJ2-2
size: NA
V: TRBV7-2
D: TRBD1

DNA: TGTGCCAGCAGACAGGGGTTCAATCAGCCCCAGCATTTT
CDR3: CASRQGFNQPQHF
J: TRBJ1-5
size: few
V: TRBV6-6
D: TRBD1

DNA: TGTGCCATCAGTGAATGGACTAGCGGGAGCTCCTACGAGCAGTACTTC
CDR3: CAISEWTSGSSYEQYF
J: TRBJ2-7
size: NA
V: TRBV10-3
D: TRBD2

DNA: TGTGCCAGCAGTGAAAGTTGGACAGGGAAAGCTTTCTTT
CDR3: CASSESWTGKAFF
J: TRBJ1-1
size: NA
V: TRBV2
D: TRBD1

DNA: TGTGCCACCAGCAGAGGGCAGAACTATGGCTACACCTTC
CDR3: CATSRGQNYGYTF
J: TRBJ1-2
size: NA
V: TRBV15
D: NA

DNA: TGTGCCAGCTCAGACAGAACTAACGGACTATCAGACCACAATGAGCAGTTCTTC
CDR3: CASSDRTNGLSDHNEQFF
J: TRBJ2-1
size: few
V: TRBV18
D: NA

DNA: TGTGCCTGGAGGGGCCGGGCGCTCTACGAGCAGTACTTC
CDR3: CAWRGRALYEQYF
J: TRBJ2-7
size: NA
V: TRBV30
D: NA

DNA: TGCAGCGTTGAAGTTGGGAGCGAGCAGTACTTC
CDR3: CSVEVGSEQYF
J: TRBJ2-7
size: few
V: TRBV29-1
D: NA

DNA: TGTGCCAGCAGGTCAACTGGGACAAGCGAGCAGTTCTTC
CDR3: CASRSTGTSEQFF
J: TRBJ2-1
size: NA
V: TRBV28
D: NA

DNA: TGTGCCAGCAGCACGCAAACCGGGACAGCGCCGGGGGGCCGGTACTTC
CDR3: CASSTQTGTAPGGRYF
J: TRBJ2-5
size: NA
V: TRBV7-2
D: NA

DNA: TGTGCCAGCAGTGACTGGGAATACGAGCAGTACTTC
CDR3: CASSDWEYEQYF
J: TRBJ2-7
size: NA
V: TRBV2
D: NA

DNA: TGCGCCAGCAGCTTGAAGGCAGCGGGAGAGTCAGATACGCAGTATTTT
CDR3: CASSLKAAGESDTQYF
J: TRBJ2-3
size: NA
V: TRBV5-1
D: TRBD2

DNA: TGCGCCAGCAGCCAAGAGCTATGGGCGCATTTGAGCCACACCTTC
CDR3: CASSQELWAHLSHTF
J: TRBJ1-2
size: few
V: TRBV4-1
D: NA

DNA: TGTGCCAGCAGCGTCAGCCCAGGAGCCTACGAGCAGTACTTC
CDR3: CASSVSPGAYEQYF
J: TRBJ2-7
size: NA
V: TRBV9
D: NA

DNA: TGTGCCAGCAGCCCGCGGGAGGATCCAGATACGCAGTATTTT
CDR3: CASSPREDPDTQYF
J: TRBJ2-3
size: NA
V: TRBV11-3
D: TRBD2

DNA: TGTGCCAGCAGCTTAGGAACCTCGAGATACGAGCAGTACTTC
CDR3: CASSLGTSRYEQYF
J: TRBJ2-7
size: NA
V: TRBV7-2
D: NA

DNA: TGTGCCAGCAGCTTGGGGCTAGCGGGATTAGATACGCAGTATTTT
CDR3: CASSLGLAGLDTQYF
J: TRBJ2-3
size: NA
V: TRBV7-2
D: TRBD2

DNA: TGTGCCTGGGGATTACAGGGAGGCACTGAAGCTTTCTTT
CDR3: CAWGLQGGTEAFF
J: TRBJ1-1
size: few
V: TRBV30
D: NA

DNA: TGTGCCAGCAGCTCAGGACTAGCGGGAGCCCGCAATGAGCAGTTCTTC
CDR3: CASSSGLAGARNEQFF
J: TRBJ2-1
size: NA
V: TRBV9
D: TRBD2

DNA: TGTGCCTGGAGTCCCGACAGGGCCTTTAATGAAAAACTGTTTTTT
CDR3: CAWSPDRAFNEKLFF
J: TRBJ1-4
size: few
V: TRBV30
D: TRBD1

DNA: TGTGCCAGCAGCACCGGGAGCGAGACCCAGTACTTC
CDR3: CASSTGSETQYF
J: TRBJ2-5
size: NA
V: TRBV7-9
D: NA

DNA: TGTGCCACCTCGTACACCGGGGAGCTGTTTTTT
CDR3: CATSYTGELFF
J: TRBJ2-2
size: few
V: TRBV25-1
D: NA

DNA: TGTGCCAGCAGCTTAGCCGGCTTCACAGATACGCAGTATTTT
CDR3: CASSLAGFTDTQYF
J: TRBJ2-3
size: NA
V: TRBV7-2
D: NA

DNA: TGCAGCGTTGAAGGCGACACTACAAAGAACTACGAGCAGTACTTC
CDR3: CSVEGDTTKNYEQYF
J: TRBJ2-7
size: few
V: TRBV29-1
D: NA

DNA: TGTGCCAGCAGCTTGGGAAGAGATACGCAGTATTTT
CDR3: CASSLGRDTQYF
J: TRBJ2-3
size: once
V: TRBV5-6
D: NA

DNA: TGTGCCAGCAGTGATCTGACAGGAGGCTCCTACAATGAGCAGTTCTTC
CDR3: CASSDLTGGSYNEQFF
J: TRBJ2-1
size: NA
V: TRBV25-1
D: NA

DNA: TGTGCCACCAGCAGAGGGCTAGCGGGAGGTTACGAGCAGTACTTC
CDR3: CATSRGLAGGYEQYF
J: TRBJ2-7
size: NA
V: TRBV15
D: TRBD2

DNA: TGCAGCGTTGGGACAGGGGGGACCGAGCAGTACTTC
CDR3: CSVGTGGTEQYF
J: TRBJ2-7
size: NA
V: TRBV29-1
D: TRBD1

DNA: TGTGCCTGGAGTGTACTCGGGACTCCCTCCGGGACGCAGTATTTT
CDR3: CAWSVLGTPSGTQYF
J: TRBJ2-3
size: NA
V: TRBV30
D: NA

DNA: TGTGCCAGCAGCTTAGTGCTCCGGGGGAACACCGGGGAGCTGTTTTTT
CDR3: CASSLVLRGNTGELFF
J: TRBJ2-2
size: NA
V: TRBV7-9
D: NA

DNA: TGTGCCAGCAGCTCCAGAAAGGGGCCGGGTGAGCAGTACTTC
CDR3: CASSSRKGPGEQYF
J: TRBJ2-7
size: NA
V: TRBV21-1
D: NA

DNA: TGTGCCAGCAGTGACCGGACGGCCCAAGAGACCCAGTACTTC
CDR3: CASSDRTAQETQYF
J: TRBJ2-5
size: NA
V: TRBV2
D: NA

DNA: TGCGCCAGCAGCTTGGCCGGGACAGGGGAAGATACGCAGTATTTT
CDR3: CASSLAGTGEDTQYF
J: TRBJ2-3
size: once
V: TRBV5-1
D: TRBD1

DNA: TGTGCCAGCAGCCTTAGGCAGGTTCCCTCCTACAATGAGCAGTTCTTC
CDR3: CASSLRQVPSYNEQFF
J: TRBJ2-1
size: few
V: TRBV11-2
D: NA